A single sample is the source of the 6 T cell receptor beta chains below, sequenced in a study of human T cells and chemical hapten exposure. Time point defined: patch test 1, 2 weeks after DPC sensitization. Treatment in this sample: therapeutic diphenylcyclopropenone sensitization with weekly scalp DPC. MiXCR was run by TCRdb on the RACE reads, yielding one entry per CDR3 protein. This table has approximately 110,000 distinct CDR3 sequences, 9.5% to 12% appearing once. This specimen consisted of whole blood, obtained in connection with sensitization to the hapten diphenylcyclopropenone (DPC). These receptors were obtained from a woman aged 40 to 50 with alopecia areata. Some clones in this sample may be carry-over from other donors' samples.

This clonotype was observed at least ten times. This rearrangement joins TRBV19 to TRBJ2-5; D possibly corresponds to TRBD1 (7 bases). CDR1 is LNHDA and CDR2 is SQIVND in the germline V gene (reference sequence). The CDR3 sequence is 14 residues long. The ends were cut back, 3 bases at V and 2 bases at J, with 10 bases in the middle. The CDR3 DNA reads TGTGCCAGTAGTATGGAGGGACAGCAAGAGACCCAGTACTTC. This encodes CASSMEGQQETQYF.

This clonotype was seen a few times. The chain links TRBV7-9 to TRBJ1-1; D perhaps matches TRBD1 (6 bases). V was clipped by 7 bases and J by 0 bases, with 15 bases between them. This CDR3 is built from 15 residues. Germline loops: CDR1 SEHNR, CDR2 FQNEAQ (reference sequence). The CDR3 region is CASIESGGMNTEAFF. The CDR3 nucleotides read TGTGCCAGCATTGAGTCGGGGGGCATGAACACTGAAGCTTTCTTT.

This clonotype was picked up many times. This sequence joins TRBV27 and TRBJ1-6; D is uncertain. The CDR3 is 13 amino acids. Germline V lookup: CDR1 MNHEY, CDR2 SMNVEV (reference sequence). The germline V and J ends were trimmed by 6 bases and 15 bases, with 18 bases remaining between them. CDR3 residues: CASSGWSPWILHF. The DNA of the CDR3 is TGTGCCAGCAGCGGATGGTCCCCTTGGATCCTCCACTTT.

This clonotype was counted many times. The J gene is TRBJ2-3, the V gene TRBV12-3 or TRBV12-4, with D unclear. CDR3 length: 15 residues. The V gene lost 3 bases and the J gene lost 5 bases, with 15 bases spanning the gap. The CDR3 nucleotides are TGTGCCAGCAGTTTGCGGTCCAACCCCGGAGATACGCAGTATTTT. This sequence encodes CASSLRSNPGDTQYF.

The rearrangement links TRBV29-1 to TRBJ2-7, with a tentative D call TRBD2 (6 bases). V was shortened by 4 bases and J by 6 bases, with 16 bases between the two germline ends. Germline assignment: CDR1 SQVTM and CDR2 ANQGSEA. The CDR3 sequence is 13 residues long. CDR3 sequence reads: CSVATHEAGEQYF. The CDR3 region has the DNA TGCAGCGTTGCCACCCACGAAGCGGGCGAGCAGTACTTC.

This clonotype turned up a few times. The V and J genes are TRBV27 and TRBJ2-5; D may correspond to TRBD1 or TRBD2 (5 bases each). The germline V and J ends were trimmed by 6 bases and 4 bases, with 21 bases remaining between them. CDR1 MNHEY and CDR2 SMNVEV come from the germline V gene (reference sequence). The CDR3 spans 16 residues. The CDR3 spells CASSSDGTPKGETQYF. CDR3 DNA sequence: TGTGCCAGCAGCTCCGATGGGACCCCGAAAGGAGAGACCCAGTACTTC.